A single sample gave rise to the 23 T cell receptor beta chains below, sequenced in a study of T cell responses to AZD1222 COVID-19 vaccine. Only in-frame clones appear in the TCRdb table, and some are missing; sequencing was by immunoSEQ multiplex PCR. Of under 100,000 clones in the sample, 70% to 90% were seen once. The sample was peripheral blood, taken on day 0 of AZD1222 vaccination. The source of these receptors is an adult in good health.

This clone was seen only a few times. The CDR3 nucleotides are TGTGCCAGCACGGGCAGCCTTAACTCTGGAAACACCATATATTTT. Translated, it gives CASTGSLNSGNTIYF. The chain employs TRBV2 and TRBJ1-3; no clear D. Germline V gives CDR1 SNHLY, CDR2 FYNNEI. Deletions cut 7 bases from V and 0 bases from J, with 13 bases between. The CDR3 is 15 amino acids.

This clone came up a few times. The gene calls are TRBV28 and TRBJ1-5; 8 bases match TRBD1. V shed 5 bases and J 3 bases; nucleotides not matched to a gene: 6. The CDR3 spans 15 residues. CDR1 is MDHEN and CDR2 is SYDVKM in the germline V gene. Here the CDR3 reads CASSPGTGPNQPQHF. CDR3 sequence (DNA): TGTGCCAGCAGTCCCGGGACAGGACCCAATCAGCCCCAGCATTTT.

The CDR3 here is CASSPHSSGSSYEQYF. The CDR3 DNA follows: TGTGCCAGCAGTCCCCATTCTAGCGGGAGCTCCTACGAGCAGTACTTC. This chain links TRBV6-2 or TRBV6-3 with TRBJ2-7; 10 bases agree with TRBD2. The CDR3 totals 16 residues. Trimming at V came to 5 bases and at J to 0 bases, leaving 7 bases not matched to a gene. The germline CDR1 and CDR2 sequences are MNHEY and SVGEGT.

The J gene is TRBJ1-3, the V gene TRBV5-6; TRBD1 aligns across 8 bases. The CDR3 is made up of 17 amino acids. The V segment lost 4 bases and the J segment 0 bases; nucleotides outside the gene matches: 9. CDR1 SGHDT and CDR2 YYEEEE come from the germline V gene. CDR3 amino acids: CASSPPWDRFSGNTIYF. Written as DNA, the CDR3 is TGTGCCAGCAGCCCCCCTTGGGACAGGTTCTCTGGAAACACCATATATTTT.

This chain connects TRBV27 to TRBJ1-5; D is possibly TRBD1 (5 bases). The V and J ends lost 4 bases and 3 bases respectively, with 10 bases between them. The CDR3 spans 14 residues. Per germline, CDR1 MNHEY and CDR2 SMNVEV (reference sequence). As DNA, the CDR3 is TGTGCCAGCAGTTGGGGGGGTGACAATCAGCCCCAGCATTTT. This sequence encodes CASSWGGDNQPQHF.

This chain uses TRBV29-1 with TRBJ1-2, with D possibly being TRBD1 (6 bases). The CDR3 has 12 residues. The V end was cut by 1 base, the J end by 7 bases, with 10 bases between. From germline, CDR1 is SQVTM and CDR2 ANQGSEA. CDR3 in amino acids: CSVEGWGLGYTF. CDR3 bases: TGCAGCGTTGAAGGGTGGGGGCTTGGCTACACCTTC.

The genes are TRBV2 and TRBJ1-5, with 8 bases identical to TRBD1. After removal of 6 bases from V and 3 bases from J, the junction contained 4 bases not matched to a gene. CDR1 is SNHLY, CDR2 FYNNEI, per germline. The CDR3 extends over 14 amino acids. CDR3 in amino acids: CASRGDRPNQPQHF. The CDR3 DNA reads TGTGCCAGCAGAGGGGACAGGCCCAATCAGCCCCAGCATTTT. Looking up the rest from reference TRBV2 and TRBJ1-5 gives the full variable domain: EPEVTQTPSHQVTQMGQEVILRCVPISNHLYFYWYRQILGQKVEFLVSFYNNEISEKSEIFDDQFSVERPDGSNFTLKIRSTKLEDSAMYFCASRGDRPNQPQHFGDGTRLSIL.

This clone has just one count. CDR3 DNA sequence: TGTGCCAGCAGTGGGTCTGGAAACACCATATATTTT. It encodes CASSGSGNTIYF. The J gene is TRBJ1-3, the V gene TRBV2; D gene unclear. Germline lookup yields CDR1 SNHLY and CDR2 FYNNEI. The CDR3 is 12 residues long. Trimming removed 4 bases at V and 1 base at J, with 2 bases between.

The rearrangement uses TRBV15 and TRBJ1-1, with 9 bases that match TRBD1. Germline lookup yields CDR1 LNHNV and CDR2 YYDKDF (reference sequence). V trimming: 0 bases; J trimming: 9 bases; junction bases outside the gene matches: 5. CDR3 length: 14 amino acids. CDR3 bases: TGTGCCACCAGCAGAGATGAGGACAGGGGAAAAGCTTTCTTT. Translating gives CATSRDEDRGKAFF.

This sequence joins TRBV27 and TRBJ2-7, with D hard to call. From germline, CDR1 is MNHEY and CDR2 SMNVEV (reference sequence). The CDR3 totals 9 residues. V lost 9 bases and J lost 3, with 3 bases in between. The CDR3 nucleotides are TGTGCCAGGCACTACGAGCAGTACTTC. Translated: CARHYEQYF.

This clone was detected only once. The V call is TRBV5-4, the J call TRBJ1-4; 7 nucleotides match TRBD1. CDR3 length: 15 residues. Germline V lookup: CDR1 SGHNT, CDR2 YYREEE (reference sequence). V shed 4 bases and J 3 bases; nucleotides not matched to a gene: 6. In DNA form, the CDR3 reads TGTGCCAGCAGCCCCCGACAGGGACCTAATGAAAAACTGTTTTTT. It is translated as CASSPRQGPNEKLFF.

The sample holds one count of this clone. The V call is TRBV9, the J call TRBJ2-2; 7 bases fit TRBD1. The CDR3 spans 14 residues. The ends lost 6 bases at V and 1 base at J; junction bases unmatched: 3. Germline values: CDR1 SGDLS, CDR2 YYNGEE. CDR3 nucleotides: TGTGCCAGCATGGGGACAGAGAACACCGGGGAGCTGTTTTTT. Protein: CASMGTENTGELFF.

The rearrangement joins TRBV19 to TRBJ1-1; maybe TRBD1 (5 bases). There are 14 residues in the CDR3. The V end was cut by 7 bases, the J end by 0 bases, with 12 bases between. Germline CDR1 is LNHDA and CDR2 is SQIVND (reference sequence). CDR3 nucleotides: TGTGCCAGTACGTGGGGCCGGTTGAACACTGAAGCTTTCTTT. Protein product: CASTWGRLNTEAFF.

This chain connects TRBV5-1 to TRBJ1-1; 7 bases match TRBD1. The J segment lost 4 bases and the V segment lost 4 bases, leaving 7 bases of the junction unmatched. The CDR3 is 14 residues long. The V gene's germline CDR1 is SGHRS and CDR2 YFSETQ. Here the CDR3 reads CASSPWPGGTEAFF. CDR3 bases: TGCGCCAGCAGCCCGTGGCCAGGGGGCACTGAAGCTTTCTTT.

This clone was observed a few times. This chain connects TRBV5-8 to TRBJ2-2, with D unclear. The germline gives CDR1 SGHTS, CDR2 YDEGEE. The germline V and J ends were trimmed by 5 bases and 3 bases, with 11 bases remaining between them. This CDR3 comprises 14 residues. CDR3 region: CASRPDTYTGELFF. As DNA, the CDR3 is TGTGCCAGCAGACCCGACACTTACACCGGGGAGCTGTTTTTT.

The chain has TRBV6-5 and TRBJ2-7, with D perhaps matching TRBD1 (6 bases). Per germline, CDR1 MNHEY and CDR2 SVGAGI. The CDR3 is 13 amino acids. V lost 9 bases, J lost 7 bases, and 19 bases lay in between. The CDR3 coding sequence is TGTGCCAGTTCCGGGACAATCGATGGGGAGCAGTACTTC. This codes for CASSGTIDGEQYF.

This clone is labeled medium-sized. V gene TRBV19 combines with J gene TRBJ1-4; D may be TRBD1 (5 bases). Germline assignment: CDR1 LNHDA and CDR2 SQIVND (reference sequence). Trimming shortened V by 3 bases and J by 4 bases, and 9 bases separated the two germline ends. The CDR3 length is 14 residues. As DNA, the CDR3 is TGTGCCAGTAGTATGAGACAGAATAATGAAAAACTGTTTTTT. This gives the protein CASSMRQNNEKLFF.

The chain is built from TRBV9 and TRBJ2-1; D is uncertain. The V and J ends lost 4 bases and 10 bases respectively, with 15 bases between them. Germline assignment: CDR1 SGDLS and CDR2 YYNGEE. The CDR3 totals 13 residues. The CDR3 loop is CASSRDSAAEQFF. The CDR3 DNA follows: TGTGCCAGCAGCCGAGATTCGGCGGCAGAGCAGTTCTTC.

This clone was seen only once. V usage is TRBV28 and J usage is TRBJ2-1; either TRBD1 or TRBD2 may fit D (5 bases each). Trimming pared 5 bases from V and 9 bases from J, leaving 20 bases between. Looked up from germline, CDR1 is MDHEN and CDR2 is SYDVKM. This CDR3 is built from 15 residues. CDR3 region: CASSPLGLMRGEQFF. Written as DNA, the CDR3 is TGTGCCAGCAGTCCTCTGGGCCTCATGAGGGGTGAGCAGTTCTTC.

This clone came up a few times. The chain carries TRBV21-1 and TRBJ2-7; the DNA was not compared with TRBD1, the D call given in the table. TRBV21-1 is a documented pseudogene. This CDR3 is built from 15 residues. The CDR3 here is CASSKAGTGAYEQYF. In DNA, the CDR3 is TGTGCCAGCAGCAAAGCCGGGACAGGGGCCTACGAGCAGTACTTC.

This clone was detected once. CDR3 DNA sequence: TGTGCCAGCTCCGCCAGCCTTAACACCGGGGAGCTGTTTTTT. Encoded protein: CASSASLNTGELFF. The V and J genes are TRBV6-5 and TRBJ2-2; D ambiguous. V was trimmed by 8 bases and J by 2 bases, leaving 12 bases between them. From germline, CDR1 is MNHEY and CDR2 SVGAGI. This CDR3 contains 14 residues.

The V call is TRBV3-1 (or the pseudogene TRBV3-2), the J call TRBJ1-6; the D is unclear. Per germline, CDR1 LGHDT and CDR2 YNNKEL (reference sequence). V was cut by 6 bases and J by 5 bases, with 14 bases left in between. The CDR3 loop spans 15 amino acids. In DNA form, the CDR3 reads TGTGCCAGCAGAACCCTAGCAGATAATAATTCACCCCTCCACTTT. As protein: CASRTLADNNSPLHF.

The CDR3 DNA follows: TGCGCCAGCAGGGGACTAGCGGGAGCGAGCCATGAGCAGTTCTTC. As protein: CASRGLAGASHEQFF. This sequence joins TRBV5-1 and TRBJ2-1; 14 bases match TRBD2. The CDR3 consists of 15 residues. Losses at the gene ends were 5 bases for V and 8 bases for J; bases not matched to a gene: 6. Germline V lookup: CDR1 SGHRS, CDR2 YFSETQ. Complete variable domain (other parts from reference TRBV5-1 and TRBJ2-1): KAGVTQTPRYLIKTRGQQVTLSCSPISGHRSVSWYQQTPGQGLQFLFEYFSETQRNKGNFPGRFSGRQFSNSRSEMNVSTLELGDSALYLCASRGLAGASHEQFFGPGTRLTVL.